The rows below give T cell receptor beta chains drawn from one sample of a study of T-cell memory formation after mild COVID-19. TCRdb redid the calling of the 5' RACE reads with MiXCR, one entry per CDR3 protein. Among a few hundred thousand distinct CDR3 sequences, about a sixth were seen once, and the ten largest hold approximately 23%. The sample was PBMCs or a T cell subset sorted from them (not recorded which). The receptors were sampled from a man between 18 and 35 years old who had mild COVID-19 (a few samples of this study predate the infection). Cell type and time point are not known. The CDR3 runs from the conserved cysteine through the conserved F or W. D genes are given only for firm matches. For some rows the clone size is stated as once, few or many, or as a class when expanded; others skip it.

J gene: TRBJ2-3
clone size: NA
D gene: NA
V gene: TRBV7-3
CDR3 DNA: TGTGCCAGCAGCTTGTACAGTGAAGATACGCAGTATTTT
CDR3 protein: CASSLYSEDTQYF

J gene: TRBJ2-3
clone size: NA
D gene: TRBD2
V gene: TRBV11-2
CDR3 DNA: TGTGCCAGCAGCTTAGCTGTAGCGGGGGGGCGTACAGATACGCAGTATTTT
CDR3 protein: CASSLAVAGGRTDTQYF

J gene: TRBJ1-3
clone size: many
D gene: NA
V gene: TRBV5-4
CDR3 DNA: TGTGCCAGCAGCTTGGCCCCTGCGGGAGGTGGAAGGAACACCATATATTTT
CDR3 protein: CASSLAPAGGGRNTIYF

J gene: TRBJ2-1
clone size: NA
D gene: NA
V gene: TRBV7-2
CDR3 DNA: TGTGCCAGCAGCTTATACTCTGGGAGGCAGTTCTTC
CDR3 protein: CASSLYSGRQFF

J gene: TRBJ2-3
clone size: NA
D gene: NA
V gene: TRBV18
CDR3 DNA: TGTGCCAGCTCACCACCCGGGACGCCAGATACGCAGTATTTT
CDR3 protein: CASSPPGTPDTQYF

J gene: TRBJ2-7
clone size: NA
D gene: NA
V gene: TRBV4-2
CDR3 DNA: TGTGCCAGCAGCCAAGATCGCCGTTTCTACGAGCAGTACTTC
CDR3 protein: CASSQDRRFYEQYF

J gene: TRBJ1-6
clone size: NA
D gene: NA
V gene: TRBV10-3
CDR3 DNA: TGTGCCATCAGTGAGCAGGGGAGCTCCTATAATTCACCCCTCCACTTT
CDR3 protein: CAISEQGSSYNSPLHF

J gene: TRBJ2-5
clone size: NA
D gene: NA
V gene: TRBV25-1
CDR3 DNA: TGTGCCAGCAGTGAAACGGGCAGCACCCAGTACTTC
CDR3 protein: CASSETGSTQYF

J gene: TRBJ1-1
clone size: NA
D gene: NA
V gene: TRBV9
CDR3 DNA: TGTGCCAGCAGAGGGGTTGGAACTGAAGCTTTCTTT
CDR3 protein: CASRGVGTEAFF

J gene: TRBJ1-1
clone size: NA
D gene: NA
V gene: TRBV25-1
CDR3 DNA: TGTGCCAGCAGTGAAGGGCCAGGGTGGACTGAAGCTTTCTTT
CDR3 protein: CASSEGPGWTEAFF

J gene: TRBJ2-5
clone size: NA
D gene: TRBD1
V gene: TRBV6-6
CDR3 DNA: TGTGCCAGCAGAACAACAGGGGGCGGAGAGACCCAGTACTTC
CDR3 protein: CASRTTGGGETQYF

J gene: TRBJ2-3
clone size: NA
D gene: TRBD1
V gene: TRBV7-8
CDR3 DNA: TGTGCCAGCAGCTCCGTCGGGACAGGCTTCACAGATACGCAGTATTTT
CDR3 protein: CASSSVGTGFTDTQYF

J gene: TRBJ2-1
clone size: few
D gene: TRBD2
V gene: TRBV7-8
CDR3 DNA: TGTGCCAGCAGGCACCGGGAGGGTTCCTACAATGAGCAGTTCTTC
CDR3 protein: CASRHREGSYNEQFF

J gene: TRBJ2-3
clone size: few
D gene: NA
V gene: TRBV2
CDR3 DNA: TGTGCCAGCAGTGCCGGGACGACGGGGTGGGATACGCAGTATTTT
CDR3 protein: CASSAGTTGWDTQYF

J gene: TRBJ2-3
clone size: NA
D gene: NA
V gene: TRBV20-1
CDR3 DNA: TGCAGTGCTAGCCGCCAGGGTGTGGAAGATACGCAGTATTTT
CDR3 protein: CSASRQGVEDTQYF

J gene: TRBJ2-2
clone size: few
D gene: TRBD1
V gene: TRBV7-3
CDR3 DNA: TGTGCCAGCAGCCGACGTCCCGGGACAGGGTTCACCGGGGAGCTGTTTTTT
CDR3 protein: CASSRRPGTGFTGELFF

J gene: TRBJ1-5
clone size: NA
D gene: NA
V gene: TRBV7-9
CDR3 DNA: TGTGCCAGCAGCCCCCAAGGGAACAATCAGCCCCAGCATTTT
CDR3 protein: CASSPQGNNQPQHF

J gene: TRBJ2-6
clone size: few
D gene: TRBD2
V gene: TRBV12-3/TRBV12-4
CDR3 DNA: TGTGCCAGCCTTGGGGGGGCTGGGGCCAACGTCCTGACTTTC
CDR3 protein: CASLGGAGANVLTF

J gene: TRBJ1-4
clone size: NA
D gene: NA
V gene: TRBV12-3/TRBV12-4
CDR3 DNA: TGTGCCAGCAGTAACGTCGCTAATGAAAAACTGTTTTTT
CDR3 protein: CASSNVANEKLFF

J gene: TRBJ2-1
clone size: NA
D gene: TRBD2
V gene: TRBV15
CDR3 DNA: TGTGCCACCAGCTCCCGACTAGCGGGGGGTGGACTTCATGAGCAGTTCTTC
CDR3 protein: CATSSRLAGGGLHEQFF

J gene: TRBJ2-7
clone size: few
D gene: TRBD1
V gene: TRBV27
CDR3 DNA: TGTGCCAGCAGTTTAGGGACAGGGTCCCGATACGAGCAGTACTTC
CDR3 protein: CASSLGTGSRYEQYF

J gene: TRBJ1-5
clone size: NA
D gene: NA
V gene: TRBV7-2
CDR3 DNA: TGTGCCAGCAGCTACGATTTCGGTAGCAATCAGCCCCAGCATTTT
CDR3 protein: CASSYDFGSNQPQHF

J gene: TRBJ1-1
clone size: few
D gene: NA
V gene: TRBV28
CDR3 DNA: TGTGCCAGCCGGGGGATCCTAGCTTTCTTT
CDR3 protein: CASRGILAFF

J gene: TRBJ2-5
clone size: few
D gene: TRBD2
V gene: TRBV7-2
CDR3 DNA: TGTGCCAGCTCGGGGGGGGCTGGGAGTGAGGAGACCCAGTACTTC
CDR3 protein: CASSGGAGSEETQYF

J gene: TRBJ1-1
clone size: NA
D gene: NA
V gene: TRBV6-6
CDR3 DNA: TGTGCCAGCAGTTACTCGACAAACCCGGAAGCTTTCTTT
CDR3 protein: CASSYSTNPEAFF

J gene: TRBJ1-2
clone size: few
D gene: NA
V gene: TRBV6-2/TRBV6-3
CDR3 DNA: TGTGCCAGCAGTTACTCGGCAGGGGCGGCTGGCTACACCTTC
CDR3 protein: CASSYSAGAAGYTF

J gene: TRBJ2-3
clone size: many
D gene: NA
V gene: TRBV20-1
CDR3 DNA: TGCAGCTCAGCGGGACAAAGCACAGATACGCAGTATTTT
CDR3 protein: CSSAGQSTDTQYF

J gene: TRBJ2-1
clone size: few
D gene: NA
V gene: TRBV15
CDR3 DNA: TGTGCCACCAGCTCAGTAGCGAGGTACAATGAGCAGTTCTTC
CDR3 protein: CATSSVARYNEQFF

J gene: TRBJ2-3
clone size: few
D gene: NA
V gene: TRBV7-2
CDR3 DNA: TGTGCCAGCAGCTCACTACAGGGCCCCGGTGGGTCCCACACAGATACGCAGTATTTT
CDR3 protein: CASSSLQGPGGSHTDTQYF

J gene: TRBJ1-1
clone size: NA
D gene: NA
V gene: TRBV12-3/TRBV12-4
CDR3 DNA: TGTGCCAGCAGTGGATCAGGATGGGACACTGAAGCTTTCTTT
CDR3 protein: CASSGSGWDTEAFF

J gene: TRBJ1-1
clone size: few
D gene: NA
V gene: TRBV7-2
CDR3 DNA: TGTGCCAGCAGCCCACTCTCAGGGTCCTTT
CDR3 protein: CASSPLSGSF